The 15 T cell receptor beta chains below were found in one sample sequenced in a study of cytomegalovirus exposure and HLA in healthy donors (dated by TCRdb to 2016 to 2017). The library was obtained by the immunoSEQ multiplex PCR assay. A mixture of 60 forward primers for TCR Vbeta segments and 13 reverse primers for TCR Jbeta segments was used in the multiplex PCR. This is the immuneACCESS table as TCRdb keeps it, with only in-frame sequences that have V and J called. A part of the clones is gone; compared with another copy, unresolved V genes explain less than half, and the rest is unexplained. Within this sample are fewer than 40,000 clones, with roughly 60% of them counted one time only. Of the sample, roughly 20% falls within the top ten clones. Sequenced sample: PBMCs. These receptors all stem from a man aged 50 or older in good health and CMV-seropositive.

V usage is TRBV18 and J usage is TRBJ2-7; TRBD1 is a possible D gene (6 bases). Trimming took 2 bases from V and 3 from J, leaving 8 bases between them. Germline-derived CDR1 and CDR2 are KGHSH and LQKENI. The CDR3 is 13 amino acids. The CDR3 region is CASSPVGGYEQYF. CDR3 nucleotides: TGTGCCAGCTCACCAGTAGGGGGCTACGAGCAGTACTTC.

The rearrangement uses TRBV6-5 and TRBJ1-1, with a tentative D call TRBD1 (5 bases). Trimming pared 6 bases from V and 7 bases from J, leaving 15 bases between. The CDR3 spans 13 residues. In germline, CDR1 is MNHEY, CDR2 SVGAGI. CDR3 protein: CASSSGGDFEAFF. The CDR3 region has the DNA TGTGCCAGCAGCTCCGGGGGGGACTTTGAAGCTTTCTTT.

The V and J genes are TRBV2 and TRBJ2-7; maybe TRBD1 (5 bases). V was trimmed by 6 bases and J by 3 bases, leaving 15 bases between them. This CDR3 region has 14 residues. The germline V gene encodes CDR1 SNHLY and CDR2 FYNNEI. As DNA, the CDR3 is TGTGCCAGCAGGGCCGACAGAACTTACTACGAGCAGTACTTC. Its translation: CASRADRTYYEQYF.

The rearrangement joins TRBV2 to TRBJ1-2; TRBD1 matches 7 bases. CDR1 and CDR2 (germline): SNHLY, FYNNEI. The CDR3 covers 15 residues. V gave up 4 bases and J gave up 0 bases; unmatched junction bases: 5. The CDR3 bases are TGTGCCAGCAGTGCGGCAGGGGGGACTAACTATGGCTACACCTTC. It specifies CASSAAGGTNYGYTF.

The chain recombines TRBV10-2 with TRBJ1-2, with D possibly matching TRBD1 (5 bases). CDR1 and CDR2 (germline): WSHSY, SAAADI. CDR3 length: 13 residues. V gave up 4 bases and J gave up 6 bases, with 12 bases separating them. CDR3 loop: CASSGQGSDGYTF. As DNA, the CDR3 is TGCGCCAGCAGTGGCCAGGGAAGCGATGGCTACACCTTC.

The chain links TRBV29-1 to TRBJ2-5, with 7 bases lining up with TRBD2. Trimming at V came to 2 bases and at J to 0 bases, leaving 9 bases not matched to a gene. Germline V lookup: CDR1 SQVTM, CDR2 ANQGSEA. The CDR3 has 16 amino acids. The CDR3 DNA is TGCAGCGTTGAATCGGCTAGCGGAGAGTACCAAGAGACCCAGTACTTC. Translation gives CSVESASGEYQETQYF.

This clone was picked up a small number of times. The genes are TRBV2 and TRBJ1-5, with 8 bases matching TRBD1. Germline assignment: CDR1 SNHLY and CDR2 FYNNEI. Losses at the gene ends were 7 bases for V and 0 bases for J; bases not matched to a gene: 5. This CDR3 spans 15 amino acids. This chain's CDR3 is CASTGQGDSNQPQHF. The CDR3 bases are TGTGCCAGCACAGGACAGGGCGATAGCAATCAGCCCCAGCATTTT. The full variable domain, rest sourced from reference TRBV2 and TRBJ1-5, is EPEVTQTPSHQVTQMGQEVILRCVPISNHLYFYWYRQILGQKVEFLVSFYNNEISEKSEIFDDQFSVERPDGSNFTLKIRSTKLEDSAMYFCASTGQGDSNQPQHFGDGTRLSIL.

The CDR3 sequence is CAIRDWTSGDNEQFF. For the CDR3, the DNA is TGTGCCATCAGGGATTGGACTAGCGGAGACAATGAGCAGTTCTTC. The chain combines TRBV10-3 with TRBJ2-1; 10 bases fit TRBD2. The CDR3 contains 15 residues. V dropped 6 bases and J dropped 5; count of bases not matched to a gene: 7. Germline values: CDR1 ENHRY, CDR2 SYGVKD.

V usage is TRBV10-3 and J usage is TRBJ1-5, with unresolved D. Trimming left V 3 bases short and J 4 bases short, with 7 bases between. CDR3 length: 13 residues. Per the germline V gene, CDR1 is ENHRY and CDR2 is SYGVKD. The DNA for the CDR3 is TGTGCCATCAGTGACCAACAAAATCAGCCCCAGCATTTT. Protein product: CAISDQQNQPQHF.

The chain has TRBV28 and TRBJ2-3; D may be TRBD1 (5 bases). The germline V gene encodes CDR1 MDHEN and CDR2 SYDVKM. This CDR3 contains 13 residues. Trimming removed 6 bases at V and 3 bases at J, with 10 bases between. CDR3 sequence: CASRSRQTDTQYF. CDR3 DNA: TGTGCCAGCAGGAGTAGACAGACAGATACGCAGTATTTT.

V usage is TRBV9 and J usage is TRBJ1-1, with a possible D match to TRBD1 (5 bases). V dropped 0 bases and J dropped 3 bases, with 12 bases sitting between them. Germline CDR1 and CDR2: SGDLS and YYNGEE. The CDR3 consists of 15 residues. CDR3 in DNA: TGTGCCAGCAGCGTAGACCCCCGCAGGGACACTGAAGCTTTCTTT. Encoded protein: CASSVDPRRDTEAFF.

The J gene is TRBJ1-1, the V gene TRBV18; perhaps TRBD1 as D (5 bases). Germline CDR1 KGHSH, CDR2 LQKENI. The CDR3 has 14 amino acids. Trimming left V 2 bases short and J 5 bases short, with 12 bases between. The chain's CDR3 is CASSPIVSGTEAFF. The CDR3 bases are TGTGCCAGCTCACCAATCGTCTCAGGGACTGAAGCTTTCTTT.

The V and J genes are TRBV5-4 and TRBJ2-7, with TRBD2 matching over 10 bases. Unmatched junction bases numbered 4, after V lost 4 bases and J lost 3 bases. This CDR3 region has 14 residues. Germline assignment: CDR1 SGHNT and CDR2 YYREEE (reference sequence). For the CDR3, the DNA is TGTGCCAGCAGCCCGGGACTAGCGAGCTACGAGCAGTACTTC. This translates into CASSPGLASYEQYF.

This chain uses TRBV30 with TRBJ1-1, with TRBD1 identical over 9 bases. Per the germline V gene, CDR1 is GTSNPN and CDR2 is SVGIG (reference sequence). The V and J ends lost 2 bases and 1 base, in that order; junction bases with no gene match: 5. The CDR3 totals 15 residues. In DNA form, the CDR3 reads TGTGCCTGGAGTCGAACGGACAGGGGGAACACTGAAGCTTTCTTT. This translates into CAWSRTDRGNTEAFF.

V usage is TRBV6-4 and J usage is TRBJ2-3, with D perhaps TRBD1 (5 bases). The CDR3 extends over 13 amino acids. Per germline, CDR1 MRHNA and CDR2 SNTAGT. V lost 3 bases, J lost 1 base, and 5 bases lay in between. The CDR3 is CASSEQGTDTQYF. For the CDR3, the DNA is TGTGCCAGCAGTGAACAGGGCACAGATACGCAGTATTTT.